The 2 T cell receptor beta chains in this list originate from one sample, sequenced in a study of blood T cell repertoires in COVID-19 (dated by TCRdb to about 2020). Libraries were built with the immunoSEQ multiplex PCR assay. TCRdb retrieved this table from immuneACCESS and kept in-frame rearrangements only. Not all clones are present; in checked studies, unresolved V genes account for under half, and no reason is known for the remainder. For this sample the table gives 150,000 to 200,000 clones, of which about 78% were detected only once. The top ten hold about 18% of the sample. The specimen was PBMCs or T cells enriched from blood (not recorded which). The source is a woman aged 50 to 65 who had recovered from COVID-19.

The chain's CDR3 is CASSQEGLKGDTQYF. The CDR3 DNA reads TGTGCCAGCAGCCAAGAGGGACTCAAGGGGGATACGCAGTATTTT. V and J are TRBV4-2 and TRBJ2-3; the D gene is possibly TRBD2 (6 bases). The V gene's germline CDR1 is LGHNA and CDR2 YNFKEQ. There are 15 residues in the CDR3. Trimming pared 0 bases from V and 6 bases from J, leaving 13 bases between.

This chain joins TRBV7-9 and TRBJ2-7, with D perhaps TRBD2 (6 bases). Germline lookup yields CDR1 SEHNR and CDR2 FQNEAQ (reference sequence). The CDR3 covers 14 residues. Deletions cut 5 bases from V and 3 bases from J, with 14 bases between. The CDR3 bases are TGTGCCAGCAGCCCTCGGGACTTGGACTACGAGCAGTACTTC. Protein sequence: CASSPRDLDYEQYF.